These 22 T cell receptor beta chains share one sample of origin, sequenced in a study of T cells expressing NK-cell markers. Using the 5' RACE reads, TCRdb records one entry per CDR3 protein without DNA. This sample's table has about 160,000 distinct CDR3 sequences. The sequenced sample consisted of blood T cells: a sorted CD56 or NKG2C T cell subset, CD4+ or CD8+ T cells, or bulk PBMC T cells (not recorded which). These receptors all come from a man aged 18-70 years in good health.

The chain employs TRBV28 and TRBJ2-1; TCRdb's D gene call, TRBD2, goes unchecked for lack of DNA. There are 15 residues in the CDR3. Germline CDR1 MDHEN, CDR2 SYDVKM. The CDR3: CASSSQGSGGNEQFF.

This sequence joins TRBV3-1 and TRBJ2-5; TCRdb's D call of TRBD1 is untestable without DNA. Looked up from germline, CDR1 is LGHDT and CDR2 is YNNKEL (reference sequence). The CDR3 has 16 amino acids. The chain's CDR3 is CASSPGGQGMGETQYF.

The J gene is TRBJ2-1, the V gene TRBV20-1; TCRdb lists TRBD2, though no DNA is available to test this call. This CDR3 is built from 16 residues. Germline V gene lookup returns CDR1 DFQATT and CDR2 SNEGSKA (reference sequence). CDR3 loop: CSARVSGTSGMNEQFF.

The V call is TRBV20-1, the J call TRBJ2-7; the D call from TCRdb, TRBD1, cannot be confirmed without DNA. CDR1 is DFQATT and CDR2 is SNEGSKA in the germline V gene (reference sequence). The CDR3 sequence is 15 residues long. CDR3 sequence: CSALDRDRQNDEQYF.

This sequence joins TRBV6-1 and TRBJ1-1; TCRdb gives TRBD1 as the D gene, but with no DNA this cannot be confirmed. Germline lookup yields CDR1 MNHNS and CDR2 SASEGT. This CDR3 spans 16 amino acids. The CDR3: CASSEGMTGMNTEAFF.

The J gene is TRBJ2-7, the V gene TRBV7-2; with no DNA, the TCRdb D assignment of TRBD2 cannot be verified. Germline assignment: CDR1 SGHTA and CDR2 FQGNSA. The CDR3 is made up of 15 amino acids. CDR3 in amino acids: CASSLAGQSGYEQYF.

The chain uses TRBV12-3 or TRBV12-4 and TRBJ1-2; the TRBD1 assignment by TCRdb is unverifiable without DNA. This CDR3 is built from 14 residues. CDR3 amino acids: CASTMTGADYGYTF.

This chain links TRBV24-1 with TRBJ2-3; TCRdb reports TRBD1, a call that lacks DNA to check it against. This CDR3 has 16 amino acids. Germline CDR1 KGHDR, CDR2 SFDVKD. The CDR3: CATSDYSGPGSDTQYF.

CDR3: CASSTNPGQTYEQYF. The chain recombines TRBV5-5 with TRBJ2-7; TCRdb picks TRBD1, but there is no DNA to check that call. The CDR3 extends over 15 amino acids. Germline V CDR1 and CDR2: SGHKS, YYEKEE (reference sequence).

The chain is built from TRBV25-1 and TRBJ1-4; TCRdb's D call, TRBD1, is unchecked because there is no DNA. The V gene's germline CDR1 is MGHDK and CDR2 SYGVNS. The CDR3 length is 17 residues. The chain's CDR3 is CASSEWGTRSTNEKLFF.

This sequence joins TRBV19 and TRBJ2-3; TCRdb gives TRBD2 as the D gene, but with no DNA this cannot be confirmed. Germline CDR1 and CDR2: LNHDA and SQIVND (reference sequence). CDR3 size: 15 residues. The CDR3 loop is CASSNGGLYEDTQYF. The full variable domain, with the rest looked up from reference TRBV19 and TRBJ2-3, is DGGITQSPKYLFRKEGQNVTLSCEQNLNHDAMYWYRQDPGQGLRLIYYSQIVNDFQKGDIAEGYSVSREKKESFPLTVTSAQKNPTAFYLCASSNGGLYEDTQYFGPGTRLTVL.

The V call is TRBV6-4, the J call TRBJ1-5; TCRdb's D call of TRBD1 is untestable without DNA. Germline V gives CDR1 MRHNA, CDR2 SNTAGT. This CDR3 is 15 amino acids long. CDR3 loop: CASSDSVEGNQPQHF.

J is TRBJ2-3 and V is TRBV7-9; as DNA is missing, the TRBD2 call by TCRdb cannot be tested. Germline CDR1 reads SEHNR; CDR2 reads FQNEAQ (reference sequence). The CDR3 contains 16 residues. CDR3 sequence: CASSLGLSLDTDTQYF.

The chain links TRBV11-2 to TRBJ1-4. CDR3 length: 14 residues. In germline, CDR1 is SGHAT, CDR2 FQNNGV. The CDR3 sequence: CASSLVGSTEKLFF.

This chain connects TRBV2 to TRBJ2-3; TCRdb outputs TRBD2, but without DNA this stays unchecked. The CDR3 totals 18 residues. Germline V gene lookup returns CDR1 SNHLY and CDR2 FYNNEI. The CDR3 region is CASSEFLAGGSSTDTQYF.

The rearrangement links TRBV7-8 to TRBJ1-4. The CDR3 has 14 amino acids. Germline CDR1 reads SGHVS; CDR2 reads FQNEAQ. CDR3 residues: CASSSTGEGEKLFF.

The V and J genes are TRBV25-1 and TRBJ1-2; TCRdb selects TRBD1, and the lack of DNA leaves this call unchecked. Germline CDR1 and CDR2: MGHDK and SYGVNS. The CDR3 length is 11 residues. CDR3 in amino acids: CAILDSYGYTF.

J is TRBJ1-4 and V is TRBV28; TCRdb indicates TRBD1, and absent DNA this call remains unverified. CDR1 and CDR2 (germline): MDHEN, SYDVKM. There are 17 residues in the CDR3. CDR3 sequence reads: CASSPDREGPRGEKLFF.

V usage is TRBV7-9 and J usage is TRBJ2-5; TCRdb's D call, TRBD2, is unchecked because there is no DNA. The germline CDR1 and CDR2 sequences are SEHNR and FQNEAQ (reference sequence). This CDR3 comprises 14 residues. CDR3 region: CASSRGLVIETQYF.

The CDR3: CASTPRAQIYQETQYF. The chain joins TRBV11-2 to TRBJ2-5; TCRdb returns TRBD1, unconfirmable since there is no DNA. This CDR3 comprises 16 residues. Germline V CDR1 and CDR2: SGHAT, FQNNGV.

The V call is TRBV4-2, the J call TRBJ2-5; with no DNA, the TCRdb D assignment of TRBD1 cannot be verified. This CDR3 spans 15 amino acids. The germline gives CDR1 LGHNA, CDR2 YNFKEQ. CDR3 loop: CASSPNLGYRETQYF.

J is TRBJ2-2 and V is TRBV6-5; TCRdb indicates TRBD1, and absent DNA this call remains unverified. The CDR3 consists of 15 residues. Germline CDR1 and CDR2: MNHEY and SVGAGI. This chain's CDR3 is CASSLGTGVPGELFF.